This T cell receptor beta chain is drawn from a study of Graves' ophthalmopathy and Graves' hyperthyroidism. Amplification of the TCR beta CDR3 regions used RNA transcripts (as template). An opening RT-PCR round employed HTBI primers and preceded a second-round multiplex PCR. TCRdb called the multiplex PCR reads again in MiXCR, with one record for every CDR3 protein. The table lists around 1,000,000 distinct CDR3 sequences, around a third of them singletons, with around 10% in the top ten. The CDR3 has 15 amino acids. Germline V CDR1 and CDR2: SQVTM, ANQGSEA. With 3 bases clipped from V and 7 bases from J, the junction kept 10 bases outside the gene matches.

What was sequenced was peripheral blood or thyroid tissue (not recorded which). This sequence was found in an adult man with Graves' hyperthyroidism. This chain joins TRBV29-1 and TRBJ2-5; 11 bases agree with TRBD2. The CDR3 region is CSVDSLAGGVGTQYF. DNA of the CDR3: TGCAGCGTTGATAGCCTAGCGGGAGGTGTGGGGACCCAGTACTTC.